These T cell receptor beta chains were read from a single sample in a study of blood T cell repertoires in COVID-19. Libraries were prepared by immunoSEQ multiplex PCR; TCRdb keeps only in-frame clonotypes and omits some of them. This sample has more than 80,000 clones; approximately 86% occur once, and the top ten carry under 2%. The sample consisted of peripheral blood. The receptors come from a man aged 80 or over with acute or convalescent COVID-19. CDR3s leave out the opening cysteine and the closing phenylalanine or tryptophan. Each record gives: clone size, J gene, V gene, CDR3 protein. Expanded clones get a size class; other rows say once, few or many, or leave the size out.

once,TRBJ2-1,TRBV27,ASSLSSAGGHNEQF
-,TRBJ2-3,TRBV9,ASSVQSSSDTQY
-,TRBJ2-3,TRBV28,ASSWRLADTQY
-,TRBJ2-2,TRBV9,ASSVTSSTGELF
once,TRBJ2-2,TRBV6-4,ASSLAGEAGELF
-,TRBJ1-1,TRBV30,AWSVLTGAAEAF
-,TRBJ2-3,TRBV30,AWSLRADTQY
once,TRBJ2-7,TRBV7-8,ASSPTGVAGEQY
-,TRBJ1-2,TRBV28,ASSFQQIYGYT
-,TRBJ1-2,TRBV12-3/TRBV12-4,ASSLDRAQGYT
-,TRBJ1-5,TRBV19,ASSMSDRGNSNQPQH
-,TRBJ2-3,TRBV10-3,AISLGLAMRTDTQY
-,TRBJ2-1,TRBV3-1/TRBV3-2,ASSQVGQGEQF
once,TRBJ2-2,TRBV7-2,ASSLNAGYTGELF
-,TRBJ1-1,TRBV19,ASSMGQLRSFYTEAF
-,TRBJ2-2,TRBV27,ASSSSAGLAGVTGELF
-,TRBJ2-7,TRBV7-8,ASGVTGGRMTYEQY
once,TRBJ1-2,TRBV6-5,ASSLGRGEDGYT
-,TRBJ2-5,TRBV18,ASSPRRRNQETQY
-,TRBJ2-7,TRBV28,ASSLLPETYEQY
-,TRBJ2-1,TRBV12-3/TRBV12-4,ASSSSSYNEQF
once,TRBJ1-6,TRBV6-2/TRBV6-3,ASSIGQGGSPLH
once,TRBJ2-7,TRBV28,ASSLFGQGNEQY
-,TRBJ2-1,TRBV10-3,AIRADERNEQF
-,TRBJ2-2,TRBV7-3,ASSLFYPDRGGTGELF
-,TRBJ2-1,TRBV11-1,ASSFGGGADEQF
-,TRBJ2-3,TRBV19,ASSTRLAGEGDTQY
-,TRBJ2-5,TRBV6-5,ASLALVGGETQY
-,TRBJ2-2,TRBV2,ASSEQYTGELF